This T cell receptor beta chain appears in the sequencing data of a study of cytomegalovirus exposure and HLA in healthy donors. The PCR contained 60 Vbeta and 13 Jbeta primers. Data came from immunoSEQ multiplex PCR; TCRdb stores just in-frame clones and leaves some out. This sample lists 75,000 to 85,000 clones; its ten largest clones have 0.45% to 0.7%. The germline CDR1 and CDR2 sequences are MNHEY and SVGAGI. Between the trimmed V and J ends, which lost 2 bases and 3 bases, there was a span of 7 bases. The CDR3 covers 13 residues. This clonotype originated in a man between 45 and 60 years old in good health and CMV-seronegative. The chain is built from TRBV6-5 and TRBJ1-1; D unclear. Sample: PBMCs. CDR3: CASSYVEDTEAFF. The CDR3 region has the DNA TGTGCCAGCAGTTACGTCGAGGACACTGAAGCTTTCTTT.